This TCR beta chain was recorded in a study of OX40 agonist ivuxolimab in advanced cancers. TCRdb keeps only in-frame clones here, not all; method: immunoSEQ multiplex PCR. Among about 65,000 clones, around 86% were seen once, and the ten largest hold less than 0.4%. Losses at the gene ends were 2 bases for V and 6 bases for J; bases not matched to a gene: 1. CDR3 length equals 14 residues. CDR1 is ENHRY and CDR2 is SYGVKD in the germline V gene. This clone turned up a few times. The specimen comprised CD4+ or CD8+ T cells sorted from blood, sampled in a trial of the OX40 agonist ivuxolimab. The receptor comes from an adult with an advanced solid tumor such as melanoma, head and neck, liver or kidney cancer. The J gene is TRBJ1-6, the V gene TRBV10-3; the match to TRBD1 covers 7 bases. The DNA for the CDR3 is TGTGCCATCAGTGAGAGACAGGGTAATTCACCCCTCCACTTT. Encoded protein: CAISERQGNSPLHF.